Listed here are 20 T cell receptor beta chains from one sample, sequenced in a study of blood T cells in healthy people across ages. Primed by a sample-barcoded 5' primer and a J-beta primer mix, a second PCR proceeded for roughly 7 to 11 cycles. TCRdb re-analysed the 5' RACE reads in MiXCR, keeping a single row per CDR3 protein. This table has roughly 1.7 million distinct CDR3 sequences, 30% to 35% appearing once. Sequencing was performed on blood. The source of these receptors is a woman in her 30s in good health.

CDR3 sequence: CASSLSGLGVPNEQFF. The CDR3 DNA is TGTGCCAGCAGTTTATCGGGACTAGGGGTCCCTAATGAGCAGTTCTTC. V usage is TRBV27 and J usage is TRBJ2-1, with 8 bases aligning to TRBD2. Trimming at V came to 0 bases and at J to 7 bases, leaving 8 bases not matched to a gene. Per germline, CDR1 MNHEY and CDR2 SMNVEV (reference sequence). This CDR3 spans 16 amino acids.

This clonotype was seen a few times. This chain joins TRBV29-1 and TRBJ2-1, with 8 nucleotides matching TRBD2. The CDR3 contains 13 residues. Germline CDR1 SQVTM, CDR2 ANQGSEA. The CDR3 region is CEPPLAGYNEQFF. The CDR3 coding sequence is TGCGAACCCCCTCTAGCGGGCTACAATGAGCAGTTCTTC.

The chain carries TRBV11-2 and TRBJ2-4; 7 bases are shared with TRBD2. This CDR3 region has 15 residues. J lost 9 bases, V lost 5 bases, and 13 bases had no gene match. Germline CDR1 reads SGHAT; CDR2 reads FQNNGV. The CDR3 protein is CASSPGGSRSPIQYF. The CDR3 nucleotides read TGTGCCAGCAGCCCGGGGGGAAGCCGAAGTCCCATTCAGTACTTC.

This clonotype was recorded a few times. The rearrangement links TRBV4-2 to TRBJ1-5; the D gene is possibly TRBD1 (5 bases). CDR1 is LGHNA, CDR2 YNFKEQ, per germline. The germline V and J ends were trimmed by 1 base and 6 bases, with 13 bases remaining between them. The CDR3 has 15 residues. CDR3 protein: CASSQVLQGGQPQHF. The CDR3 DNA reads TGTGCCAGCAGCCAAGTCCTCCAGGGAGGTCAGCCCCAGCATTTT.

In its sample, this clonotype was seen many times. The rearrangement links TRBV5-1 to TRBJ2-1; D gene ambiguous. Germline CDR1 reads SGHRS; CDR2 reads YFSETQ. This CDR3 has 14 residues. Trimming cost V 4 bases and J 0 bases, with 8 bases left between them. The CDR3 region is CASSNGVSYNEQFF. CDR3 DNA: TGCGCCAGCAGCAACGGAGTCTCCTACAATGAGCAGTTCTTC.

This clonotype has just a few counts. It may be a read error: a sequence one base away is much more abundant. J is TRBJ2-7 and V is TRBV10-3, with 12 bases matching TRBD1. Germline assignment: CDR1 ENHRY and CDR2 SYGVKD. The CDR3 spans 15 residues. Trimming took 8 bases from V and 2 from J; bases not matched to a gene: 7. This chain's CDR3 is CAIRDRGPATYEQYF. The CDR3 DNA follows: TGTGCCATCCGGGACAGGGGGCCTGCTACCTACGAGCAGTACTTC.

At least ten counts were recorded for this clonotype. An end of the junction differs from the germline gene, which may be a read error. V gene TRBV5-1 combines with J gene TRBJ1-2; no clear D gene. This CDR3 contains 13 residues. The germline gives CDR1 SGHRS, CDR2 YFSETQ. CDR3 nucleotides: TGTGCCAGCAGCTTAGGAGATAACTATGGCTACACCTTC. Amino acid sequence: CASSLGDNYGYTF.

This clonotype was detected a few times. J is TRBJ1-4 and V is TRBV12-3 or TRBV12-4, with TRBD1 identical over 8 bases. Germline trimming cut 6 bases from V and 5 bases from J; bases unmatched to any gene: 8. The CDR3 sequence is 15 residues long. This CDR3 reads CASSRYRGANEKLFF. DNA of the CDR3: TGTGCCAGCAGCCGATACAGGGGGGCGAATGAAAAACTGTTTTTT.

Notes on this clonotype: A read error may account for a junction end that differs from germline. The V call is TRBV27, the J call TRBJ2-2; TRBD1 matches at 7 bases. This CDR3 is 13 amino acids long. Germline V CDR1 and CDR2: MNHEY, SMNVEV (reference sequence). The CDR3 sequence: CASSSDRVGALFF. The DNA for the CDR3 is TGTGCCAGCAGTTCCGACAGGGTTGGGGCGCTGTTTTTT.

Regarding this clonotype: At one end, the junction sequence differs from germline, possibly due to a read error. The chain links TRBV7-8 to TRBJ2-5; TRBD1 is a possible D gene (6 bases). The CDR3 totals 14 residues. CDR1 is SGHVS, CDR2 FQNEAQ, per germline. CDR3 protein: CASSLTGGQEAQYF. CDR3 nucleotides: TGTGCCAGCAGCTTGACAGGAGGACAAGAGGCCCAGTACTTC.

This rearrangement joins TRBV20-1 to TRBJ2-5; 7 bases match TRBD2. Germline CDR1 is DFQATT and CDR2 is SNEGSKA (reference sequence). The V segment lost 6 bases and the J segment 7 bases; nucleotides outside the gene matches: 8. The CDR3 has 12 residues. The CDR3 region has the DNA TGCAGTGCGCCCAAGCGGGACGGGACCCAGTACTTC. Translating it yields CSAPKRDGTQYF.

The rearrangement joins TRBV13 to TRBJ2-7; 10 bases match TRBD2. V dropped 0 bases and J dropped 1; count of bases not matched to a gene: 9. Germline assignment: CDR1 PRHDT and CDR2 FYEKMQ (reference sequence). CDR3 length: 18 amino acids. CDR3 loop: CASSLGLAGSAGSYEQYF. CDR3 nucleotide sequence: TGTGCCAGCAGCTTAGGACTAGCGGGATCAGCCGGGTCCTACGAGCAGTACTTC.

About this clonotype itself: A read error is possible here, since a much larger clone lies one base away. The chain uses TRBV7-9 and TRBJ2-3, with D perhaps TRBD2 (6 bases). This CDR3 contains 12 residues. From germline, CDR1 is SEHNR and CDR2 FQNEAQ (reference sequence). Here the CDR3 reads CATGTATDTQYF. The CDR3 coding sequence is TGTGCAACCGGGACTGCCACAGATACGCAGTATTTT.

Regarding this clonotype: A much larger clone is a single base away; this may be a read error. This chain connects TRBV20-1 to TRBJ2-7; 9 bases are a match to TRBD2. The CDR3 extends over 15 amino acids. From germline, CDR1 is DFQATT and CDR2 SNEGSKA (reference sequence). The CDR3 reads CSARQTSGISYEQHF. The CDR3, as DNA: TGCAGTGCTAGACAGACTAGCGGCATCTCCTACGAGCAGCACTTC.

The chain recombines TRBV6-5 with TRBJ1-1, with D possibly TRBD1 on 5 matching bases. The CDR3 spans 14 residues. Trimming removed 2 bases from V and 4 bases from J, with 11 bases in between. The germline V gene has CDR1 MNHEY and CDR2 SVGAGI. As DNA, the CDR3 is TGTGCCAGCAGTTACGGTGCAGGGCCCACTGAAGCTTTCTTT. The encoded protein is CASSYGAGPTEAFF.

The CDR3 protein is CASSSSGRSFYNEQFF. Here the CDR3 DNA reads TGTGCCAGCAGCTCTAGCGGGAGAAGTTTCTACAATGAGCAGTTCTTC. This chain uses TRBV7-8 with TRBJ2-1, with 10 bases matching TRBD2. The junction had 6 bases not matched to a gene; V was cut back by 4 bases and J by 3 bases. The CDR3 runs 16 residues. The germline V gene has CDR1 SGHVS and CDR2 FQNEAQ.

This clonotype came up a few times. V usage is TRBV25-1 and J usage is TRBJ2-2; TRBD1 matches at 8 bases. V lost 4 bases to trimming and J lost 6 bases; unmatched junction nucleotides: 7. Looked up from germline, CDR1 is MGHDK and CDR2 is SYGVNS. The CDR3 length is 15 residues. This chain's CDR3 is CASSVPGQEAGELFF. For the CDR3, the DNA is TGTGCCAGCAGTGTACCGGGACAGGAAGCCGGGGAGCTGTTTTTT.

With regard to this clonotype: The junction shows a germline mismatch at one end, possibly a read error. The genes are TRBV10-3 and TRBJ1-1, with D unclear. Germline CDR1 is ENHRY and CDR2 is SYGVKD. This CDR3 is built from 13 residues. The CDR3 region is CANQQGGNAEAFF. For the CDR3, the DNA is TGTGCCAACCAACAAGGAGGGAACGCTGAAGCTTTCTTT.

The J gene is TRBJ1-2, the V gene TRBV5-1; D possibly corresponds to TRBD1 (5 bases). Trimming removed 1 base from V and 0 bases from J, with 10 bases in between. This CDR3 is built from 15 residues. From germline, CDR1 is SGHRS and CDR2 YFSETQ. The CDR3 nucleotides are TGCGCCAGCAGCTTGATGAGACAGACTAACTATGGCTACACCTTC. Translation gives CASSLMRQTNYGYTF.

The J gene is TRBJ2-3, the V gene TRBV24-1; D uncertain. Germline CDR1 KGHDR, CDR2 SFDVKD. The CDR3 consists of 17 residues. V was cut by 3 bases and J by 1 base, with 16 bases left in between. The CDR3 is CATSDPTSTLGTDTQYF. In DNA, the CDR3 is TGTGCCACCAGTGATCCCACCTCGACATTGGGCACAGATACGCAGTATTTT.